The 2 T cell receptor beta chains below were found in one sample sequenced in a study of T cell responses to AZD1222 COVID-19 vaccine (dated by TCRdb to the early 2020s). The protocol used for the library was the immunoSEQ multiplex PCR assay. Imported from immuneACCESS, the table was reduced by TCRdb to in-frame sequences with V and J called. These copies leave out some clones; in studies compared against another copy, an unresolved V gene accounts for under half, and the cause of the remainder is not known. Here the sample has roughly 120,000 clones; over 85% occur a single time. 4.4% of the sample goes to the ten largest clones. The time point tag for this specimen amounts to: baseline before first vaccination. The sample was peripheral blood, taken on day 0 of AZD1222 vaccination. These receptors were obtained from an adult in good health.

The chain carries TRBV7-9 and TRBJ1-4; perhaps TRBD1 as D (5 bases). CDR1 is SEHNR, CDR2 FQNEAQ, per germline (reference sequence). This CDR3 spans 16 amino acids. The V and J ends lost 3 bases and 8 bases respectively, with 19 bases between them. CDR3 nucleotides: TGTGCCAGCAGCTTGAGTATCGGGGCCGGGAGAGAAAAACTGTTTTTT. Translated, it gives CASSLSIGAGREKLFF.

The chain has TRBV11-2 and TRBJ1-2, with D unclear. This CDR3 is 13 amino acids long. V dropped 5 bases and J dropped 5 bases, with 12 bases sitting between them. CDR1 is SGHAT, CDR2 FQNNGV, per germline. The CDR3 sequence: CASSTTDFYGYTF. The CDR3 DNA reads as TGTGCCAGCAGCACCACGGATTTTTATGGCTACACCTTC.